This T cell receptor (beta chain) was captured in a study of cytomegalovirus exposure and HLA in healthy donors. In the PCR, 60 Vbeta and 13 Jbeta primers were used. The protocol was immunoSEQ multiplex PCR, while the TCRdb copy is restricted to in-frame clones and leaves out a portion. The data show 150,000 or so clones, around 70% seen once. At the time of sampling, donors were nominally healthy, though unrecorded immune exposures were likely. This clonotype was obtained from a woman in her fifties or sixties in good health and CMV-seropositive. Sequenced sample: PBMCs.

CDR3 bases: TGTGCCAGCAGACACTACACACAGGTCTATGGCTACACCTTC. Its protein product is CASRHYTQVYGYTF. The chain has TRBV28 and TRBJ1-2; a weak D match, TRBD1 (5 bases). V gave up 6 bases and J gave up 4 bases, with 15 bases separating them. The CDR3 has 14 residues. Germline-derived CDR1 and CDR2 are MDHEN and SYDVKM.